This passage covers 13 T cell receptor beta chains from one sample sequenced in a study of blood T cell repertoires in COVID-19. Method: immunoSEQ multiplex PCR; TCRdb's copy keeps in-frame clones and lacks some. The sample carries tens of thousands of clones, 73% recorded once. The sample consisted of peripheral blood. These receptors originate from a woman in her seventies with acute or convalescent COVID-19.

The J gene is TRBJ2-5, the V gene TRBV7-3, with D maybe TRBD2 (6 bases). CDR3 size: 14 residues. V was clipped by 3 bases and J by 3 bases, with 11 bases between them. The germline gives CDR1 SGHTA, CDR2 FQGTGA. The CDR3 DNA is TGTGCCAGCAGCTTCTGGGGCGGGGAAGAGACCCAGTACTTC. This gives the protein CASSFWGGEETQYF.

CDR3 bases: TGTGCCAGCAGTGCCCGGACAGGGGGCCGTGGTACTGAAGCTTTCTTT. Translated, it gives CASSARTGGRGTEAFF. The chain uses TRBV6-1 and TRBJ1-1; 11 bases agree with TRBD1. The V and J ends lost 4 bases and 5 bases, in that order; junction bases with no gene match: 9. The CDR3 totals 16 residues. The germline CDR1 and CDR2 sequences are MNHNS and SASEGT.

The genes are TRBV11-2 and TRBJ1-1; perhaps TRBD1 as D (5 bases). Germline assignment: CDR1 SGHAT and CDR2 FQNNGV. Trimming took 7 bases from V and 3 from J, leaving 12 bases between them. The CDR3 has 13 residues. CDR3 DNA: TGTGCCAGCACAAGCAGGGTTTACACTGAAGCTTTCTTT. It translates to CASTSRVYTEAFF.

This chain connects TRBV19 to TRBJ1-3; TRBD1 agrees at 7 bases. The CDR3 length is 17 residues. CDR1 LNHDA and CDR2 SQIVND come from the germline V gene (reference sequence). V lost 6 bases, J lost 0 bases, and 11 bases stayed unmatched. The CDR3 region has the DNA TGTGCCAGTAGCGCCCGACAGGGCTGGGACTCTGGAAACACCATATATTTT. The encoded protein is CASSARQGWDSGNTIYF.

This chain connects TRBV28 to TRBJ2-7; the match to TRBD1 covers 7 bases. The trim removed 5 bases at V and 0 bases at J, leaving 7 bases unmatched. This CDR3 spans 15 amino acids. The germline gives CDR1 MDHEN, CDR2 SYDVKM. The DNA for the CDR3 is TGTGCCAGCAGTCCGTTACAGGGGCTCTCCTACGAGCAGTACTTC. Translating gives CASSPLQGLSYEQYF.

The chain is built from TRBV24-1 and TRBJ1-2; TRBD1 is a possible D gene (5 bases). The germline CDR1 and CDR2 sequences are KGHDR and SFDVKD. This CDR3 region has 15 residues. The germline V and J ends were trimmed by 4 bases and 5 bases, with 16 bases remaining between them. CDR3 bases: TGTGCCACCAGTGAACCCGGCGGGGCGACATATGGCTACACCTTC. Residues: CATSEPGGATYGYTF.

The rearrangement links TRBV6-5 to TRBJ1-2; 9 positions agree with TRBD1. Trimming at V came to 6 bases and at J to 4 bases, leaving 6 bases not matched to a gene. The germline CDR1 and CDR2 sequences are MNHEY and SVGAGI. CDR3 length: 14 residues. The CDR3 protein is CASRMDRGSYGYTF. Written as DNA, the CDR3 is TGTGCCAGCAGGATGGACAGGGGTAGCTATGGCTACACCTTC.

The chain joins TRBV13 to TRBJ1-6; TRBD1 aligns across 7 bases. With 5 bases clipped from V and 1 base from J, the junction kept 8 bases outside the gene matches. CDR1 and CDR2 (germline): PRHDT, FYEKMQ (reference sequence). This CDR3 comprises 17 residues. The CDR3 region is CASSLSGRGSYNSPLHF. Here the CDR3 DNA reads TGTGCCAGCAGCCTAAGTGGCAGGGGGTCCTATAATTCACCCCTCCACTTT.

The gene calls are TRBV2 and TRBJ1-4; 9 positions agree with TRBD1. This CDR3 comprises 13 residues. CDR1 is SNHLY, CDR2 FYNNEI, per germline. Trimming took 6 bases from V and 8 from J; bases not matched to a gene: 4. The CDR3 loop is CASRGQGTEKLFF. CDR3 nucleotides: TGTGCCAGCAGGGGACAGGGAACCGAAAAACTGTTTTTT.

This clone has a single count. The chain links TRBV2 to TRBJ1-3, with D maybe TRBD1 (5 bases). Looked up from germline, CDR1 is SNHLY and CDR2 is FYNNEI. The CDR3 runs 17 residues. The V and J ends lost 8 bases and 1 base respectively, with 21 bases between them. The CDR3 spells CASESPLGEASGNTIYF. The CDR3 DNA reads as TGTGCCAGCGAGTCGCCATTGGGGGAGGCGTCTGGAAACACCATATATTTT.

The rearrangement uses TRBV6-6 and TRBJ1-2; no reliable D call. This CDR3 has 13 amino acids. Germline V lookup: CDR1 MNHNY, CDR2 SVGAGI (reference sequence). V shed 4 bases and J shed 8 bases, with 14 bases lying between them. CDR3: CASSSTKNGGYTF. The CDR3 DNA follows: TGTGCCAGCAGTTCCACCAAGAACGGGGGCTACACCTTC.

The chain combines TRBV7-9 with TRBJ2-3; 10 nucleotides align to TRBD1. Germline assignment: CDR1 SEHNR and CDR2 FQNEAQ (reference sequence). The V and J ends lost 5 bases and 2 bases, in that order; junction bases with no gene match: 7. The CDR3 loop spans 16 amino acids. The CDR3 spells CASSLAGTGVTDTQYF. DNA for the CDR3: TGTGCCAGCAGCCTCGCCGGGACAGGGGTCACAGATACGCAGTATTTT.

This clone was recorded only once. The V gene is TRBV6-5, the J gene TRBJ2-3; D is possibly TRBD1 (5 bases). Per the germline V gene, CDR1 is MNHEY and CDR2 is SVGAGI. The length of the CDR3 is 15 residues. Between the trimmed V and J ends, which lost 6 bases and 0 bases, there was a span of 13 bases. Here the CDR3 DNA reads TGTGCCAGCAGGGTGGGGCACCCTAGCACAGATACGCAGTATTTT. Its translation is CASRVGHPSTDTQYF.